This note documents a single T cell receptor beta chain sequence. In the original analysis: Reference gene primer amplification yielded estimated nucleated cell counts. Assay: immunoSEQ multiplex PCR; the TCRdb copy retains only in-frame clones and omits some. The DNA gave D and trimming, while V, J and clone size come from that table. This table holds some 460,000 clones, 75% to 90% found once. The CDR3 spans 13 residues. Germline assignment: CDR1 SGDLS and CDR2 YYNGEE. V lost 4 bases and J lost 3, with 10 bases in between. This sample was taken from a study of blood T cell repertoires in COVID-19. Study as a whole: Acute and convalescent COVID-19 samples came from the United States, Italy and Spain. T cells, B-cell-depleted T cells, or PBMCs supplied cDNA or gDNA.

The sample was PBMCs or T cells enriched from blood (not recorded which). The chain recombines TRBV9 with TRBJ1-1; perhaps TRBD1 as D (5 bases). The clonotype originates from a woman in her late teens or twenties who had recovered from COVID-19. CDR3 nucleotide sequence: TGTGCCAGCAGCCCGCGGGGCCACACTGAAGCTTTCTTT. Translating gives CASSPRGHTEAFF.